This T cell receptor (beta chain) was captured by sequencing in a study of blood T cell repertoires in COVID-19. Study context: Researchers got acute and convalescent COVID-19 samples from the United States, Italy and Spain.

Assay: immunoSEQ multiplex PCR; the TCRdb copy retains only in-frame clones and omits some. The repertoire holds about 270,000 clones, with approximately 90% as singletons. Recruitment covered over 20 US areas and drew participants whose ages spanned about 18 to 90 years. Clinical history reported by participants formed the basis on which cohorts were assigned. V was clipped by 0 bases and J by 6 bases, with 7 bases between them. Germline CDR1 and CDR2: SEHNR and FQNEAQ (reference sequence). The CDR3 runs 13 residues. This clone was found once. The sequencing input was PBMCs or T cells enriched from blood (not recorded which). The chain recombines TRBV7-9 with TRBJ2-3; D is possibly TRBD1 (6 bases). This TCR came from a woman aged 25 to 39 with acute COVID-19. The chain's CDR3 is CASSLARGDTQYF. As DNA, the CDR3 is TGTGCCAGCAGCTTAGCAAGGGGGGATACGCAGTATTTT. Full variable domain (missing parts from reference TRBV7-9 and TRBJ2-3): DTGVSQNPRHKITKRGQNVTFRCDPISEHNRLYWYRQTLGQGPEFLTYFQNEAQLEKSRLLSDRFSAERPKGSFSTLEIQRTEQGDSAMYLCASSLARGDTQYFGPGTRLTVL.